This T cell receptor beta chain was documented in a study of spatial heterogeneity in lung cancer. General study findings and limits: For expanded intratumoral alpha and beta TCRs, counts tracked tumor mutation counts.

The time point: sample taken at primary tumor resection. Samples were obtained from around 72 donors, all untreated early-stage non-small cell lung cancer patients. MiXCR, applied by TCRdb to the 5' RACE reads, yields one record per CDR3 protein. The sample consists of approximately 26,000 distinct CDR3 sequences, under 9% of them appearing once. The sample holds many counts of this clonotype. The antigen is not known. Germline CDR1 is SGHRS and CDR2 is YFSETQ. Between the trimmed V and J ends, which lost 2 bases and 6 bases, there was a span of 9 bases. The CDR3 consists of 12 residues. The sequence came from a male donor with early-stage non-small cell lung cancer. This material consisted of lung tumor tissue, taken at surgery. The V and J genes are TRBV5-1 and TRBJ2-7; weak D call: TRBD1 (5 bases). The CDR3 DNA follows: TGCGCCAGCAGCTTAAGGGGAATCGAGCAGTACTTC. Translation gives CASSLRGIEQYF. Based on the CDR3 plus reference TRBV5-1 and TRBJ2-7, the full variable domain is KAGVTQTPRYLIKTRGQQVTLSCSPISGHRSVSWYQQTPGQGLQFLFEYFSETQRNKGNFPGRFSGRQFSNSRSEMNVSTLELGDSALYLCASSLRGIEQYFGPGTRLTVT.